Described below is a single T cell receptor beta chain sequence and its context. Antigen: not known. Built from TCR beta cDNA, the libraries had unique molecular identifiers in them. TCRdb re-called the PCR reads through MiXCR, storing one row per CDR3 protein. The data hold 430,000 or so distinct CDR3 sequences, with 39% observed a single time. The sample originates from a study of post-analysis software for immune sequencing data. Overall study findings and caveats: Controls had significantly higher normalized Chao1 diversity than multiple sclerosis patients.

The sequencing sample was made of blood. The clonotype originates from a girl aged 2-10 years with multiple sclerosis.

CDR3 nucleotides: TGTGCCAGCAGCTTAGCGGGTCGCAATGAGCAGTTCTTC. Encoded protein: CASSLAGRNEQFF. The chain joins TRBV7-3 to TRBJ2-1; D perhaps matches TRBD2 (5 bases). The length of the CDR3 is 13 residues. Germline values: CDR1 SGHTA, CDR2 FQGTGA. V lost 2 bases and J 6 bases, leaving 8 bases between the germline ends.